Each of the 26 T cell receptor beta chains below was sequenced from the same sample in a study of T cells in Graves' hyperthyroidism and ophthalmopathy. TCR beta CDR3 sequences were amplified from RNA transcripts. The HTBI primer set was used in a first-round RT-PCR of the TCR CDR3. MiXCR, applied by TCRdb to the multiplex PCR reads, yields one record per CDR3 protein. Of around 620,000 distinct CDR3 sequences listed, 15% to 20% are singletons. The sequencing sample was made of blood. The receptors stem from a young woman with Graves' hyperthyroidism.

This clonotype was counted a few times. The chain links TRBV29-1 to TRBJ2-4; either TRBD1 or TRBD2 may supply D (6 bases each). The germline V gene has CDR1 SQVTM and CDR2 ANQGSEA. The length of the CDR3 is 15 residues. Trimming cost V 4 bases and J 7 bases, with 20 bases left between them. The CDR3 spells CSVGSGTLAGNIQYF. In DNA, the CDR3 is TGCAGCGTTGGGTCCGGGACACTAGCTGGTAACATTCAGTACTTC.

This chain links TRBV7-2 with TRBJ1-4, with D possibly TRBD1 on 6 matching bases. Germline V gives CDR1 SGHTA, CDR2 FQGNSA. This CDR3 comprises 16 residues. V shed 2 bases and J shed 8 bases, with 18 bases lying between them. The CDR3 region is CASSLLSGQSGEKLFF. Written as DNA, the CDR3 is TGTGCCAGCAGCTTACTGTCGGGACAATCGGGAGAAAAACTGTTTTTT.

This clonotype occurred a few times. V usage is TRBV4-1 and J usage is TRBJ1-5; D remains unclear. There are 13 residues in the CDR3. Per germline, CDR1 MGHRA and CDR2 YSYEKL. Trimming cost V 0 bases and J 4 bases, with 4 bases left between them. CDR3 sequence: CASSQDINQPQHF. CDR3 nucleotides: TGCGCCAGCAGCCAAGATATAAATCAGCCCCAGCATTTT.

This clonotype came up a few times. V is TRBV28 and J is TRBJ2-7; possibly TRBD1 for D (6 bases). The germline V gene encodes CDR1 MDHEN and CDR2 SYDVKM. Trimming stripped 5 bases from V and 2 bases from J, with 16 bases between. This CDR3 is 15 amino acids long. The CDR3 nucleotides read TGTGCCAGCAGTATATTGAGGGGGACCCCCTACGAGCAGTACTTC. The encoded protein is CASSILRGTPYEQYF.

This clonotype was seen many times. V and J are TRBV7-8 and TRBJ2-1; 7 positions match TRBD1. Germline V gene sequence: CDR1 SGHVS, CDR2 FQNEAQ. The CDR3 is made up of 16 amino acids. V was pared by 5 bases and J by 0 bases, with 7 bases of the junction left unmatched. The CDR3 here is CASSRLDRASYNEQFF. The CDR3 DNA sequence: TGTGCCAGCAGCCGCCTAGACAGGGCCTCCTACAATGAGCAGTTCTTC.

In this sample, this clonotype turned up many times. This sequence joins TRBV5-1 and TRBJ2-1, with D perhaps given as TRBD1 or TRBD2 (5 bases each). Trimming shortened V by 4 bases and J by 8 bases, and 16 bases separated the two germline ends. Germline CDR1 SGHRS, CDR2 YFSETQ. This CDR3 is built from 14 residues. CDR3 loop: CASSLGWGSDEQFF. The DNA of the CDR3 is TGCGCCAGCAGCCTGGGCTGGGGGAGTGATGAGCAGTTCTTC.

The rearrangement links TRBV19 to TRBJ1-4; 8 bases line up with TRBD1. The V segment lost 5 bases and the J segment 2 bases; nucleotides outside the gene matches: 10. The CDR3 runs to 17 residues. Germline loops: CDR1 LNHDA, CDR2 SQIVND (reference sequence). CDR3: CASSHLPQGVTNEKLFF. Here the CDR3 DNA reads TGTGCCAGTAGTCATCTTCCACAGGGGGTCACTAATGAAAAACTGTTTTTT.

V gene TRBV27 combines with J gene TRBJ2-7; the match to TRBD1 covers 7 bases. This CDR3 has 15 residues. Germline lookup yields CDR1 MNHEY and CDR2 SMNVEV (reference sequence). Germline trimming cut 5 bases from V and 3 bases from J; bases unmatched to any gene: 10. The CDR3 is CASSLVSDRVYEQYF. In nucleotides, the CDR3 is TGTGCCAGCAGTCTCGTGAGCGACAGGGTCTACGAGCAGTACTTC.

This clonotype came up a few times. The chain links TRBV4-1 to TRBJ1-4, with 8 bases aligning to TRBD1. In germline, CDR1 is MGHRA, CDR2 YSYEKL. V was pared by 1 base and J by 8 bases, with 15 bases of the junction left unmatched. The CDR3 covers 18 residues. In DNA, the CDR3 is TGCGCCAGCAGCCAAGCCCGGACAGGGTCGGGAAGTGCGGAAAAACTGTTTTTT. It specifies CASSQARTGSGSAEKLFF.

The V call is TRBV6-1, the J call TRBJ2-7; the D call may be TRBD1 or TRBD2 (5 bases each). Germline CDR1 and CDR2: MNHNS and SASEGT. The CDR3 totals 13 residues. V was trimmed by 7 bases and J by 0 bases, leaving 10 bases between them. CDR3 in amino acids: CASTRDASYEQYF. CDR3 coding DNA: TGTGCCAGCACGAGGGACGCCTCCTACGAGCAGTACTTC.

This clonotype appeared many times. This rearrangement joins TRBV5-5 to TRBJ2-2; 8 positions agree with TRBD1. The CDR3 length is 15 residues. Per germline, CDR1 SGHKS and CDR2 YYEKEE (reference sequence). The V gene end was trimmed by 5 bases and the J gene end by 7 bases; junction bases not matched to a gene: 10. CDR3 residues: CASSLDRGYGGELFF. The CDR3 region has the DNA TGTGCCAGCAGTCTTGACAGGGGATACGGCGGGGAGCTGTTTTTT.

This clonotype was recorded many times. This chain links TRBV28 with TRBJ2-2, with D perhaps being TRBD1 or TRBD2 (5 bases each). V shed 5 bases and J shed 1 base, with 11 bases lying between them. The CDR3 has 15 residues. Germline V gene lookup returns CDR1 MDHEN and CDR2 SYDVKM. The CDR3 sequence is CASSLGTVNTGELFF. Written as DNA, the CDR3 is TGTGCCAGCAGTCTCGGGACGGTGAACACCGGGGAGCTGTTTTTT.

This clonotype was found many times. The V gene is TRBV11-2, the J gene TRBJ2-1, with 12 bases aligning to TRBD2. Trimming took 5 bases from V and 4 from J; bases not matched to a gene: 6. Germline V lookup: CDR1 SGHAT, CDR2 FQNNGV. The CDR3 loop spans 16 amino acids. The CDR3 DNA follows: TGTGCCAGCAGCACGACTAGCGGGAGTATGTACAATGAGCAGTTCTTC. Protein sequence: CASSTTSGSMYNEQFF.

This clonotype has at least ten counts. This chain connects TRBV11-2 to TRBJ2-1; 9 nucleotides match TRBD2. Germline CDR1 and CDR2: SGHAT and FQNNGV. The CDR3 sequence is 15 residues long. V dropped 3 bases and J dropped 3; count of bases not matched to a gene: 3. CDR3 DNA sequence: TGTGCCAGCAGCTTTGCTAGCGGGAACTACAATGAGCAGTTCTTC. It codes for CASSFASGNYNEQFF.

There are many counts of this clonotype. The chain joins TRBV27 to TRBJ2-5; TRBD1 matches 9 bases. CDR3 length: 15 amino acids. The V segment lost 3 bases and the J segment 1 base; nucleotides outside the gene matches: 3. Germline CDR1 MNHEY, CDR2 SMNVEV (reference sequence). The CDR3 DNA reads as TGTGCCAGCAGTTTCAGGGGACAGGGCCAAGAGACCCAGTACTTC. As protein: CASSFRGQGQETQYF.

This clonotype has just one count. This rearrangement joins TRBV28 to TRBJ2-7; perhaps TRBD1 as D (5 bases). V dropped 7 bases and J dropped 0 bases, with 13 bases sitting between them. Germline V gene data show CDR1 as MDHEN and CDR2 as SYDVKM. The CDR3 consists of 14 residues. CDR3 sequence (DNA): TGTGCCAGCACCTTGACGGACATCTCCTACGAGCAGTACTTC. Protein sequence: CASTLTDISYEQYF.

As regards this clonotype: A much larger clone differs from this one at a single base, so this may be a read error. The chain employs TRBV7-9 and TRBJ2-1, with unresolved D. Trimming pared 0 bases from V and 10 bases from J, leaving 10 bases between. The CDR3 runs to 13 residues. The V gene's germline CDR1 is SEHNR and CDR2 FQNEAQ (reference sequence). The CDR3 region is CASSLALAPEQFF. The DNA of the CDR3 is TGTGCCAGCAGCTTAGCGCTGGCCCCCGAGCAGTTCTTC.

In its sample, this clonotype was seen many times. The V gene is TRBV27, the J gene TRBJ2-7; D unresolved. Trimming took off 2 bases at V and 1 base at J, with 12 bases between the two ends. CDR1 is MNHEY, CDR2 SMNVEV, per germline (reference sequence). There are 15 residues in the CDR3. The CDR3 sequence: CASSLNGVGSYEQYF. The CDR3 DNA is TGTGCCAGCAGTTTAAATGGAGTAGGGTCCTACGAGCAGTACTTC.

This clonotype was seen only a few times. This chain connects TRBV9 to TRBJ2-5; 11 bases align to TRBD2. V was pared by 2 bases and J by 2 bases, with 17 bases of the junction left unmatched. This CDR3 spans 20 amino acids. Germline values: CDR1 SGDLS, CDR2 YYNGEE. CDR3 DNA: TGTGCCAGCAGCGTCCCGGGGACTAGCGGCGATAACCAAGGACAAGAGACCCAGTACTTC. This codes for CASSVPGTSGDNQGQETQYF.

This clonotype was detected only a few times. Being one base from a much bigger clone, this may be a read error. V is TRBV12-3 or TRBV12-4 and J is TRBJ1-2, with TRBD1 matching over 9 bases. The CDR3 runs to 12 residues. The CDR3 protein is CAGSRQGDGYTF. The DNA for the CDR3 is TGTGCCGGCAGCAGACAGGGGGATGGCTACACCTTC.

The table lists this clonotype with many counts. The chain couples TRBV5-1 to TRBJ1-2; the match to TRBD1 covers 7 bases. CDR1 is SGHRS, CDR2 YFSETQ, per germline. The CDR3 sequence is 14 residues long. Trimming removed 4 bases from V and 8 bases from J; junction bases left unmatched: 11. This chain's CDR3 is CASSPTTQGDGYTF. As DNA, the CDR3 is TGCGCCAGCAGCCCCACCACCCAGGGGGACGGCTACACCTTC.

This clonotype was counted a few times. The DNA for the CDR3 is TGCAGTGCTAGAGGAGCGGGAGAATCCTACAATGAGCAGTTCTTC. Amino acids: CSARGAGESYNEQFF. The rearrangement joins TRBV20-1 to TRBJ2-1; 8 bases are shared with TRBD2. The CDR3 extends over 15 amino acids. The trim removed 1 base at V and 1 base at J, leaving 3 bases unmatched. Germline-derived CDR1 and CDR2 are DFQATT and SNEGSKA (reference sequence).

There are a few counts of this clonotype. This sequence joins TRBV7-9 and TRBJ1-2, with D perhaps matching TRBD1 (6 bases). V was clipped by 4 bases and J by 6 bases, with 18 bases between them. The germline gives CDR1 SEHNR, CDR2 FQNEAQ (reference sequence). The CDR3 totals 15 residues. Written as DNA, the CDR3 is TGTGCCAGCAGCTCGCGTGGGGGGGGGCCCGATGGCTACACCTTC. It encodes CASSSRGGGPDGYTF.

J is TRBJ2-5 and V is TRBV29-1; D call uncertain. The V gene lost 2 bases and the J gene lost 5 bases, with 12 bases spanning the gap. The germline CDR1 and CDR2 sequences are SQVTM and ANQGSEA. The CDR3 runs 13 residues. CDR3 nucleotide sequence: TGCAGCGTTGAACAGAGGCGACGGGAGACCCAGTACTTC. Its translation is CSVEQRRRETQYF.

This clonotype was counted only a few times. J is TRBJ2-1 and V is TRBV27, with a possible D match to TRBD2 (5 bases). CDR3 length: 15 residues. With 2 bases removed from V and 4 bases from J, the gap between germline ends came to 12 bases. Germline V lookup: CDR1 MNHEY, CDR2 SMNVEV (reference sequence). CDR3 residues: CASSLGLSMYNEQFF. The CDR3 nucleotides are TGTGCCAGCAGTTTAGGACTCTCCATGTACAATGAGCAGTTCTTC.

The chain couples TRBV11-2 to TRBJ2-1; 13 nucleotides match TRBD2. This CDR3 comprises 18 residues. V lost 1 base to trimming and J lost 7 bases; unmatched junction nucleotides: 10. Germline loops: CDR1 SGHAT, CDR2 FQNNGV. The CDR3 DNA is TGTGCCAGCAGCTTAGGCCCACTAGCGGGAGGGCCGGGGAATGAGCAGTTCTTC. Its protein product is CASSLGPLAGGPGNEQFF.